The clone carrying this T cell receptor beta chain was seen many times. Its target is not known. The team produced cDNA through 5'RACE using 10-nucleotide random UMIs. Every sequencing run drew on 15-18 subjects and yielded over 190 million TCR-beta sequences. TCRdb analysed the 5' RACE reads with MiXCR anew, one entry per CDR3 protein. The sample consists of 85,000 to 110,000 distinct CDR3 sequences, 10% to 11% of them appearing once. This entry belongs to a study of neurological immune-mediated disorders. Study-wide results and limits: Private repertoires in all groups were suggested, as expanded clones shared no CDR3 amino acid sequences across subjects.

Per the germline V gene, CDR1 is SGHTA and CDR2 is FQGNSA. This CDR3 is 18 amino acids long. V lost 1 base to trimming and J lost 0 bases, with 17 bases between them. Time point here: longitudinal time-point 3. The receptor's source is a female donor with HTLV-1-associated myelopathy (HAM/TSP). The sample taken for sequencing was PBMCs. The chain employs TRBV7-2 and TRBJ2-3; D tentatively fits TRBD1 or TRBD2 (5 bases each). CDR3 protein: CASSLEFRDGPSTDTQYF. CDR3 DNA sequence: TGTGCCAGCAGCTTAGAATTCCGGGACGGACCAAGCACAGATACGCAGTATTTT.